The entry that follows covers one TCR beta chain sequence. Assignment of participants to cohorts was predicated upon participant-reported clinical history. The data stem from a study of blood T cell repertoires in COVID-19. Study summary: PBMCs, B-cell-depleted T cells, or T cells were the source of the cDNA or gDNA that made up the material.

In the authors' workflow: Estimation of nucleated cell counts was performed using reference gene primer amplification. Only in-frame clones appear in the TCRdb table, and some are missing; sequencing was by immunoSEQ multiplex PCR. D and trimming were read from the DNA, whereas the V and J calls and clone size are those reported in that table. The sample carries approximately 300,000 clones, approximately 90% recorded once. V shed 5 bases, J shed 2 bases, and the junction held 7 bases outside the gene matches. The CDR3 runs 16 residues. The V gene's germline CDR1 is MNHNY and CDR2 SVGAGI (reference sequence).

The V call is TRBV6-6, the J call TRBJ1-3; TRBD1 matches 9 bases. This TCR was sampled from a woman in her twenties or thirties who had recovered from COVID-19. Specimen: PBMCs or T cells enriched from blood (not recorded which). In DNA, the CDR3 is TGTGCCAGCAGTCCCCTCGGGGACAGGGCTGGAAACACCATATATTTT. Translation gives CASSPLGDRAGNTIYF.